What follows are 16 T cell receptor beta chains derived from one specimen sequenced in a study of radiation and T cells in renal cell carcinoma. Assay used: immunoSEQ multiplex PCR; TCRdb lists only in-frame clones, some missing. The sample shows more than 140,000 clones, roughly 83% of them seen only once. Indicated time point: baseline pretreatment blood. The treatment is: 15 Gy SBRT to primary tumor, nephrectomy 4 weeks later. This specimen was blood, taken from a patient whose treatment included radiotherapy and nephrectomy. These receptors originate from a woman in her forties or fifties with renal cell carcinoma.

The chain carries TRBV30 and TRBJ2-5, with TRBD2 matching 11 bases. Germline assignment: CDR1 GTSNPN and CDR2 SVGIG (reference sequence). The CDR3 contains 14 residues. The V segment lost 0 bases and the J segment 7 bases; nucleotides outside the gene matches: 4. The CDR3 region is CAWSVSGGVGTQYF. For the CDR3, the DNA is TGTGCCTGGAGTGTTAGCGGGGGGGTAGGGACCCAGTACTTC.

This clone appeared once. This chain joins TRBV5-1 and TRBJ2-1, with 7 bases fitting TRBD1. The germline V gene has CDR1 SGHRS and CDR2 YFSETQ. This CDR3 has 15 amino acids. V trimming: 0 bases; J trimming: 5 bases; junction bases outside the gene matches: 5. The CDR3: CASSLAMGQNNEQFF. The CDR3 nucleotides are TGCGCCAGCAGCTTGGCCATGGGACAGAACAATGAGCAGTTCTTC.

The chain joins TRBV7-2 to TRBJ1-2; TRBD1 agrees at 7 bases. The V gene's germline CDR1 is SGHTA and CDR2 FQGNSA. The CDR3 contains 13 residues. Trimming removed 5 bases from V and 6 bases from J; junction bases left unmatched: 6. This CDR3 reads CASSPTGDHGYTF. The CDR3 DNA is TGTGCCAGCAGCCCAACAGGGGACCATGGCTACACCTTC.

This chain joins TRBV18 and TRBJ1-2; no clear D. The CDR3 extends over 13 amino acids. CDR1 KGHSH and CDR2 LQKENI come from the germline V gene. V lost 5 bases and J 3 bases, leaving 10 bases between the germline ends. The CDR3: CASSVPGDYGYTF. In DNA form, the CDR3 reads TGTGCCAGCTCAGTCCCAGGCGACTATGGCTACACCTTC. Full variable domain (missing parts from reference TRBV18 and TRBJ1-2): NAGVMQNPRHLVRRRGQEARLRCSPMKGHSHVYWYRQLPEEGLKFMVYLQKENIIDESGMPKERFSAEFPKEGPSILRIQQVVRGDSAAYFCASSVPGDYGYTFGSGTRLTVV.

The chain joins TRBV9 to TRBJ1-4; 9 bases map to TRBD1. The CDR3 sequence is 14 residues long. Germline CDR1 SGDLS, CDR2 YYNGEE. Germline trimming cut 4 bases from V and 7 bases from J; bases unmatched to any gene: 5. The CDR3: CASSPTGGVEKLFF. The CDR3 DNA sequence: TGTGCCAGCAGCCCAACAGGGGGCGTTGAAAAACTGTTTTTT.

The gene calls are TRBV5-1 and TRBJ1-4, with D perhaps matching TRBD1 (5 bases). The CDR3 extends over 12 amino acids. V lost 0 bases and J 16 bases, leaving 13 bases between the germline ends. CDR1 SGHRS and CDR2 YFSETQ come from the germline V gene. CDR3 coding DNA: TGCGCCAGCAGCTTGGACGGGACCCTACAGTTTTTT. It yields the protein CASSLDGTLQFF.

CDR3 bases: TGTGCCAGCAGCCCCTCGACAGGGAGAGGCGAGCAGTACTTC. Translation: CASSPSTGRGEQYF. The gene calls are TRBV11-2 and TRBJ2-7; the match to TRBD1 covers 7 bases. Germline V gives CDR1 SGHAT, CDR2 FQNNGV. V trimming: 5 bases; J trimming: 6 bases; junction bases outside the gene matches: 10. The CDR3 extends over 14 amino acids.

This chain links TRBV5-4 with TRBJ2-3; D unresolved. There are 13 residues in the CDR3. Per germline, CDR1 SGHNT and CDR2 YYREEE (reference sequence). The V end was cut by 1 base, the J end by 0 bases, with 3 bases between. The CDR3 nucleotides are TGTGCCAGCAGCTTGCCCAGCACAGATACGCAGTATTTT. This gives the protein CASSLPSTDTQYF.

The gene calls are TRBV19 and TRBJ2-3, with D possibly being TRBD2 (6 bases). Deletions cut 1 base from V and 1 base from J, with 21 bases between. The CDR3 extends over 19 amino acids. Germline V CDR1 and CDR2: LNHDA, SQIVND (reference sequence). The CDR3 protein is CASSIGWRGSRRRTDTQYF. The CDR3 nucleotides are TGTGCCAGTAGTATAGGTTGGAGGGGTTCCCGTCGACGCACAGATACGCAGTATTTT. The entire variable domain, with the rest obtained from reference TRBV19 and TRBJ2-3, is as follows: DGGITQSPKYLFRKEGQNVTLSCEQNLNHDAMYWYRQDPGQGLRLIYYSQIVNDFQKGDIAEGYSVSREKKESFPLTVTSAQKNPTAFYLCASSIGWRGSRRRTDTQYFGPGTRLTVL.

The CDR3 region is CASSPRLAGAGEQYF. CDR3 sequence (DNA): TGTGCCAGCAGCCCGAGACTAGCGGGAGCGGGGGAGCAGTACTTC. This sequence joins TRBV7-2 and TRBJ2-7, with 12 bases fitting TRBD2. CDR1 and CDR2 from the germline V gene are SGHTA and FQGNSA. Losses at the gene ends were 5 bases for V and 7 bases for J; bases not matched to a gene: 9. The length of the CDR3 is 15 residues.

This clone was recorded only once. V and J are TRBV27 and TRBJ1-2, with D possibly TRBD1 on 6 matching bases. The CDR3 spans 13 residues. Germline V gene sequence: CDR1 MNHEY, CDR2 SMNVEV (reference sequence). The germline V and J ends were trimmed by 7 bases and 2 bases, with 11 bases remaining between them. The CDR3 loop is CASKMDRNYGYTF. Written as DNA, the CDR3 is TGTGCCAGCAAAATGGACAGAAACTATGGCTACACCTTC.

DNA of the CDR3: TGTGCCAGCAGCTTTCGTCAGCCCCAGCATTTT. Encoded protein: CASSFRQPQHF. The rearrangement joins TRBV5-4 to TRBJ1-5; no firm D call. This CDR3 has 11 amino acids. The germline V gene encodes CDR1 SGHNT and CDR2 YYREEE (reference sequence). V gave up 2 bases and J gave up 6 bases, with 3 bases separating them. The complete variable domain, with remaining parts taken from reference TRBV5-4 and TRBJ1-5, reads ETGVTQSPTHLIKTRGQQVTLRCSSQSGHNTVSWYQQALGQGPQFIFQYYREEENGRGNFPPRFSGLQFPNYSSELNVNALELDDSALYLCASSFRQPQHFGDGTRLSIL.

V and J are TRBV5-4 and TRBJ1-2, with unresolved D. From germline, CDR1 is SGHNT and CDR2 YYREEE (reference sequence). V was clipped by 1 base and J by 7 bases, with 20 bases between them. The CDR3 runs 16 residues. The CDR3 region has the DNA TGTGCCAGCAGCTTGAGTGATATCCGATCAAACGGTGGCTACACCTTC. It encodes CASSLSDIRSNGGYTF.

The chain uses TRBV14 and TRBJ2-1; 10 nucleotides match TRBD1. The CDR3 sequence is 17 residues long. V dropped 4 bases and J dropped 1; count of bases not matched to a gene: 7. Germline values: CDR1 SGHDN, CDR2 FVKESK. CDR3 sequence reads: CASSRQPGQGSYNEQFF. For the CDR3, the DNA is TGTGCCAGCAGCCGCCAACCGGGACAGGGGTCCTACAATGAGCAGTTCTTC.

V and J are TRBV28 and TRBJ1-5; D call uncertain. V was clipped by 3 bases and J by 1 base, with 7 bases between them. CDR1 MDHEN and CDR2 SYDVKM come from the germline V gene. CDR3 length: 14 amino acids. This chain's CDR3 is CASSFGRSNQPQHF. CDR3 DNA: TGTGCCAGCAGTTTCGGACGGAGCAATCAGCCCCAGCATTTT. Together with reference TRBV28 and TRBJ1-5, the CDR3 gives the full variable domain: DVKVTQSSRYLVKRTGEKVFLECVQDMDHENMFWYRQDPGLGLRLIYFSYDVKMKEKGDIPEGYSVSREKKERFSLILESASTNQTSMYLCASSFGRSNQPQHFGDGTRLSIL.

The CDR3 protein is CASRYRGDEQFF. The DNA of the CDR3 is TGTGCCAGTAGGTACAGGGGCGATGAGCAGTTCTTC. This chain uses TRBV19 with TRBJ2-1; 7 bases are a match to TRBD1. Trimming cost V 6 bases and J 8 bases; bases outside gene matches: 4. CDR3 length: 12 residues. Germline V gives CDR1 LNHDA, CDR2 SQIVND (reference sequence).